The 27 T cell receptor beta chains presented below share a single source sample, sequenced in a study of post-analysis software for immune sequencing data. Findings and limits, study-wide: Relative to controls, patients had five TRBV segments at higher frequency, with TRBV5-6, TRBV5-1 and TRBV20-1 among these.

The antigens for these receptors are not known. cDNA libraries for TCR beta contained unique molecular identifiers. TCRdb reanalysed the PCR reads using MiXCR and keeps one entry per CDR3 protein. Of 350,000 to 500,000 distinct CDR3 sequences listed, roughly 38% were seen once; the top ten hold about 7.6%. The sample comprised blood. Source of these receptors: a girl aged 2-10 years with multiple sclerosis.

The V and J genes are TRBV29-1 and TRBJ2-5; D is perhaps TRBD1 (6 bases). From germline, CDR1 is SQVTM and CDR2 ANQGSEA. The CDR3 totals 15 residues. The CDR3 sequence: CIGCSGQSLAETQYF. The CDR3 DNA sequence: TGCATCGGCTGCTCGGGACAATCCCTTGCCGAGACCCAGTACTTC.

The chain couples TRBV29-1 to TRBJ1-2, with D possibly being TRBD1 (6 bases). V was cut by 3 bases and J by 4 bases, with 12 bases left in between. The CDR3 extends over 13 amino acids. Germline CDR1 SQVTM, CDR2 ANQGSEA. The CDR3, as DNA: TGCAGCGTTGAGGGGCAGGGGAGCTATGGCTACACCTTC. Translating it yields CSVEGQGSYGYTF.

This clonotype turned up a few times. CDR3 loop: CASSLVGDRGIFTQYF. In DNA, the CDR3 is TGTGCCAGCAGCTTAGTAGGAGACAGGGGAATTTTTACGCAGTATTTT. The V and J genes are TRBV11-2 and TRBJ2-3; TRBD1 matches at 8 bases. Losses at the gene ends were 1 base for V and 8 bases for J; bases not matched to a gene: 11. CDR1 and CDR2 (germline): SGHAT, FQNNGV. This CDR3 has 16 amino acids. Supplemented by reference TRBV11-2 and TRBJ2-3, the full variable domain reads EAGVAQSPRYKIIEKRQSVAFWCNPISGHATLYWYQQILGQGPKLLIQFQNNGVVDDSQLPKDRFSAERLKGVDSTLKIQPAKLEDSAVYLCASSLVGDRGIFTQYFGPGTRLTVL.

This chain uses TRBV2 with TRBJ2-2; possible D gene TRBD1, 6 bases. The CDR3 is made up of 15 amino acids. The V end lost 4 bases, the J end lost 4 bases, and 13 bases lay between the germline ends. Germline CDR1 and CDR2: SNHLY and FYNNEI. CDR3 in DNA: TGTGCCAGCAGTGGGATCACAGGGAGCACCGGGGAGCTGTTTTTT. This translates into CASSGITGSTGELFF.

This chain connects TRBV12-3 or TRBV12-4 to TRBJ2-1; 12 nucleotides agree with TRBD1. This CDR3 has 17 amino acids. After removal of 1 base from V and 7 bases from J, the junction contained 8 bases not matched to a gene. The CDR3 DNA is TGTGCCAGCAGTTTAGGGGAGGGGACAGGGGGCGAGAATGAGCAGTTCTTC. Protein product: CASSLGEGTGGENEQFF.

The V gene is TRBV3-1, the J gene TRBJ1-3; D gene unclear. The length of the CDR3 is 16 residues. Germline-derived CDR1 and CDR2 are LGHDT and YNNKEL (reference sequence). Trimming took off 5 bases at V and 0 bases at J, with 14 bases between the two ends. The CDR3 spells CASSYHPGISGNTIYF. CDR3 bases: TGTGCCAGCAGCTACCACCCGGGCATCTCTGGAAACACCATATATTTT.

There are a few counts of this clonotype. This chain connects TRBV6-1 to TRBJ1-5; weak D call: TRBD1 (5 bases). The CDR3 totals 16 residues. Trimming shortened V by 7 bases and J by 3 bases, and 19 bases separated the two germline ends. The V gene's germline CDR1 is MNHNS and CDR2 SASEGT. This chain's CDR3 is CASNGQQEIPNQPQHF. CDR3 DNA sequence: TGTGCCAGCAACGGTCAACAGGAGATCCCCAATCAGCCCCAGCATTTT.

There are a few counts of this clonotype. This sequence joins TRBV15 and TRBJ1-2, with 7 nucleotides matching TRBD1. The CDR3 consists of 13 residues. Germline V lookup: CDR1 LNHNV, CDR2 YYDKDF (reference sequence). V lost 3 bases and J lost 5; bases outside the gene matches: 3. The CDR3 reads CATSSGTDYGYTF. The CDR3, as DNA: TGTGCCACCAGCAGCGGGACAGATTATGGCTACACCTTC.

The CDR3 DNA is TGTGCCAGCAGCCCTGGACTAGACGGTGAGCAGTTCTTC. Its translation: CASSPGLDGEQFF. The V call is TRBV12-3 or TRBV12-4, the J call TRBJ2-1, with 7 positions matching TRBD2. This CDR3 is 13 amino acids long. The junction had 8 bases not matched to a gene; V was cut back by 6 bases and J by 9 bases.

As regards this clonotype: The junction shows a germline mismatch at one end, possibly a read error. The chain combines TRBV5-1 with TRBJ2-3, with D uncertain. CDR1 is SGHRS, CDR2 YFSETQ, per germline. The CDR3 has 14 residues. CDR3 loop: CAGSRGFGTDTQYF. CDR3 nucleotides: TGCGCCGGCAGCCGCGGCTTTGGAACAGATACGCAGTATTTT.

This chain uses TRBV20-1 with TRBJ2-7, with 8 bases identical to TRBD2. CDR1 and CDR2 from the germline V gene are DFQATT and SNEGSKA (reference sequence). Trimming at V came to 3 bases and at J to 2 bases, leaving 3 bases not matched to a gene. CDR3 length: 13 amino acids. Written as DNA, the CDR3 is TGCAGTGCTAGCGGGGGGGCTCCCTACGAGCAGTACTTC. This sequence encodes CSASGGAPYEQYF.

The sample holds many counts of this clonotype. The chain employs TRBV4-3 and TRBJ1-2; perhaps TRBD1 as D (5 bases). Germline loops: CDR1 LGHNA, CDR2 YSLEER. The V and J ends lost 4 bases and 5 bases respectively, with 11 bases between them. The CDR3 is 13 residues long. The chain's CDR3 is CASSRTGGYGYTF. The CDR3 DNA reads TGCGCCAGCAGCCGTACAGGAGGATATGGCTACACCTTC.

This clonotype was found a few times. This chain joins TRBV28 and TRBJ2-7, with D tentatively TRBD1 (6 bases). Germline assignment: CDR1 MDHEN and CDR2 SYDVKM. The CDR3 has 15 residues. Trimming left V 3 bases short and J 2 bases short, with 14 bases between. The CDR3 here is CASSFLRTAPYEQYF. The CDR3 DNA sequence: TGTGCCAGCAGTTTCCTACGGACAGCCCCCTACGAGCAGTACTTC. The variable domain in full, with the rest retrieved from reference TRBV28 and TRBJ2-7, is DVKVTQSSRYLVKRTGEKVFLECVQDMDHENMFWYRQDPGLGLRLIYFSYDVKMKEKGDIPEGYSVSREKKERFSLILESASTNQTSMYLCASSFLRTAPYEQYFGPGTRLTVT.

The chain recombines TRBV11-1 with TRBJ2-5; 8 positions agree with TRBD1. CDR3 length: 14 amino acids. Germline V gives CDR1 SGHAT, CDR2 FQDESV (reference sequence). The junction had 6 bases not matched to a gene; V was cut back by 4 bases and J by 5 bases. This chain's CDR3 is CASSSTGGVETQYF. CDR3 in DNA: TGTGCCAGCAGCTCTACAGGGGGAGTGGAGACCCAGTACTTC.

CDR3 DNA sequence: TGCAGCGTTGGGCTAGGGTCCTACAATGAGCAGTTCTTC. It yields the protein CSVGLGSYNEQFF. V and J are TRBV29-1 and TRBJ2-1, with D hard to call. Germline V lookup: CDR1 SQVTM, CDR2 ANQGSEA. This CDR3 has 13 amino acids. The V gene lost 4 bases and the J gene lost 1 base, with 8 bases spanning the gap.

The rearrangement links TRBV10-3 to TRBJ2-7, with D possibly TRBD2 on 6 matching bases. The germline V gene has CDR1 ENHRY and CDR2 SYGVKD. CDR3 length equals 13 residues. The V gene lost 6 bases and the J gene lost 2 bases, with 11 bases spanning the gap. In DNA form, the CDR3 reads TGTGCCATCAGACTAGCTGATACCTACGAGCAGTACTTC. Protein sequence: CAIRLADTYEQYF.

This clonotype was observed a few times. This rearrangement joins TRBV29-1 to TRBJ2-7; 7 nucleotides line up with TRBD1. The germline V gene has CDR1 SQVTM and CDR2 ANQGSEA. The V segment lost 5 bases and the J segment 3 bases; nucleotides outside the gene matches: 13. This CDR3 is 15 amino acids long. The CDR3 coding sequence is TGCAGCGTTTCCCTACACAAGACAGGGATCTACGAGCAGTACTTC. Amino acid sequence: CSVSLHKTGIYEQYF.

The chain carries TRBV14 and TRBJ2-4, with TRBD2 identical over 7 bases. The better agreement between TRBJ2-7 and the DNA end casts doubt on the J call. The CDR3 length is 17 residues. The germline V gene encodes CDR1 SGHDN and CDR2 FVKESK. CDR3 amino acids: CASSQEFPWEGSHEQYF. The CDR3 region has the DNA TGTGCCAGCAGCCAAGAATTCCCTTGGGAGGGTTCCCACGAGCAGTACTTC.

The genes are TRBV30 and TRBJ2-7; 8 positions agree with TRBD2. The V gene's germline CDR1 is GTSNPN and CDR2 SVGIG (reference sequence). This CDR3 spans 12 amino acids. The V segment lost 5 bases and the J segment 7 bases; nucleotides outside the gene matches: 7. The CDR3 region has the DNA TGTGCCTGGGGACTAGCTCAGACTGAGCAGTACTTC. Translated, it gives CAWGLAQTEQYF.

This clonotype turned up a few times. CDR3 nucleotide sequence: TGTGCCAGCAGCTTAGCCCCTCCTCAGGGTAAGGGTTACAATGAGCAGTTCTTC. It specifies CASSLAPPQGKGYNEQFF. The chain is built from TRBV11-2 and TRBJ2-1, with D tentatively TRBD1 (5 bases). V dropped 1 base and J dropped 4 bases, with 20 bases sitting between them. Germline-derived CDR1 and CDR2 are SGHAT and FQNNGV. This CDR3 comprises 18 residues.

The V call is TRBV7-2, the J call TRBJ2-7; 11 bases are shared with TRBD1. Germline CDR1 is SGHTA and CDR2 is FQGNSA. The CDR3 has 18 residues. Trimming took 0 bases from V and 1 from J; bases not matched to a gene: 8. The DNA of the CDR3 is TGTGCCAGCAGCTTAGCACCGGGACAGGGGGTTAAATCCTACGAGCAGTACTTC. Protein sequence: CASSLAPGQGVKSYEQYF.

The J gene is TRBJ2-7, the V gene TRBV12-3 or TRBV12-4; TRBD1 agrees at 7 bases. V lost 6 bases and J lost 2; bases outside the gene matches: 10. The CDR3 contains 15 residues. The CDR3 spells CASSRDHGQAYEQYF. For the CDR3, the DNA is TGTGCCAGCAGCCGAGACCATGGACAGGCCTACGAGCAGTACTTC.

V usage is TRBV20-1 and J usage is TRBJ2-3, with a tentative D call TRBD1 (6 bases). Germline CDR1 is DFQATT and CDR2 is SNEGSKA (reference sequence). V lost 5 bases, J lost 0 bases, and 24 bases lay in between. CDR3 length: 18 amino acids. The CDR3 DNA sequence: TGCAGTGCTCCCGACCTCGGACCGACAGGTGTTAGCACAGATACGCAGTATTTT. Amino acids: CSAPDLGPTGVSTDTQYF.

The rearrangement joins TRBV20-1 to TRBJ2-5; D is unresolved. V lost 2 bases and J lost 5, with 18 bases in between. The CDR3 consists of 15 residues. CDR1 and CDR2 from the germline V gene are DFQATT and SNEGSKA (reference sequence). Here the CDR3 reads CSARTPSAVGETQYF. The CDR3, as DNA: TGCAGTGCTAGAACCCCCTCCGCGGTGGGGGAGACCCAGTACTTC.

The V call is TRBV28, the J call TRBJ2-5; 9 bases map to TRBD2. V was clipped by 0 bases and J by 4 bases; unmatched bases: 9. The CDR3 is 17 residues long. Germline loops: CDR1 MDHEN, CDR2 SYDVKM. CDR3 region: CASSLWPSLAGGETQYF. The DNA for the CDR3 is TGTGCCAGCAGTTTATGGCCCTCACTAGCGGGTGGAGAGACCCAGTACTTC.

The CDR3 spells CASSRRRGLAGPSSYNEQFF. The CDR3 DNA reads as TGTGCCAGCAGTCGACGCCGGGGACTAGCGGGCCCGAGCTCCTACAATGAGCAGTTCTTC. The V and J genes are TRBV6-1 and TRBJ2-1, with 12 bases identical to TRBD2. The J segment lost 0 bases and the V segment lost 5 bases, leaving 14 bases of the junction unmatched. Germline-derived CDR1 and CDR2 are MNHNS and SASEGT. This CDR3 spans 20 amino acids.

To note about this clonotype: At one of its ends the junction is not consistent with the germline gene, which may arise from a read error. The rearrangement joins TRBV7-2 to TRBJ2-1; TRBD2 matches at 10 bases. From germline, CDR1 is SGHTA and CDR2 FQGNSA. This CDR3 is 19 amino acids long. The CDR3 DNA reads TGTGCCAGCAGCTTACAGGGAACTAGCGGGACAATATACTACAGTGAGCAGTTCTTC. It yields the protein CASSLQGTSGTIYYSEQFF.